What follows are 25 T cell receptor beta chains derived from one specimen sequenced in a study of immune characterization of retroperitoneal liposarcoma. MiXCR, run by TCRdb on the PCR reads, gives a single entry per CDR3 protein. The data show 8,500 to 11,000 distinct CDR3 sequences, 28% seen once. The sequencing input was tumor tissue. These receptors originate from a female donor with retroperitoneal liposarcoma.

In its sample, this clonotype was seen many times. This chain joins TRBV6-1 and TRBJ2-3; 10 bases agree with TRBD1. V trimming: 5 bases; J trimming: 4 bases; junction bases outside the gene matches: 3. Germline lookup yields CDR1 MNHNS and CDR2 SASEGT. The CDR3 is 14 residues long. CDR3 protein: CASSRQGAPDTQYF. DNA of the CDR3: TGTGCCAGCAGTAGACAGGGGGCCCCAGATACGCAGTATTTT.

This clonotype qualifies as medium-sized. The V gene is TRBV6-1, the J gene TRBJ2-1; 10 positions match TRBD1. The J segment lost 13 bases and the V segment lost 0 bases, leaving 12 bases of the junction unmatched. CDR1 and CDR2 from the germline V gene are MNHNS and SASEGT. The CDR3 sequence is 16 residues long. CDR3 sequence reads: CASSEAQTGGQETQFF. CDR3 nucleotides: TGTGCCAGCAGTGAAGCCCAGACAGGGGGCCAAGAGACCCAGTTCTTC.

This chain uses TRBV19 with TRBJ2-7; D is unclear. The V and J ends lost 7 bases and 7 bases respectively, with 11 bases between them. Germline lookup yields CDR1 LNHDA and CDR2 SQIVND (reference sequence). The CDR3 contains 11 residues. CDR3 amino acids: CASTFDREQYF. The CDR3 DNA reads as TGTGCCAGTACGTTTGATAGGGAGCAGTACTTC.

This clonotype was observed a handful of times. The chain has TRBV6-4 and TRBJ2-3, with D hard to call. CDR3 length: 14 residues. Trimming removed 6 bases at V and 1 base at J, with 11 bases between. CDR1 is MRHNA, CDR2 SNTAGT, per germline. This CDR3 reads CASSPGQGTDTQYF. DNA of the CDR3: TGTGCCAGCAGCCCGGGCCAGGGCACAGATACGCAGTATTTT.

This clonotype is medium-sized within its sample. The chain uses TRBV27 and TRBJ2-1; either TRBD1 or TRBD2 may supply D (5 bases each). The V end was cut by 5 bases, the J end by 0 bases, with 14 bases between. The length of the CDR3 is 16 residues. Germline CDR1 reads MNHEY; CDR2 reads SMNVEV (reference sequence). In nucleotides, the CDR3 is TGTGCCAGCAGTAGCCCGAGGGGACGCTCCTACAATGAGCAGTTCTTC. Protein: CASSSPRGRSYNEQFF.

In this sample, this clonotype is medium-sized (0.01 to 0.1%). This chain uses TRBV12-3 or TRBV12-4 with TRBJ2-5, with D possibly matching TRBD2 (6 bases). This CDR3 is built from 13 residues. Trimming stripped 3 bases from V and 11 bases from J, with 16 bases between. CDR3 amino acids: CASSLGEVQEQYF. The CDR3 DNA reads TGTGCCAGCAGTTTGGGGGAGGTGCAGGAGCAGTACTTC.

This clonotype was seen ten or more times. The chain links TRBV6-1 to TRBJ1-1, with D unresolved. There are 13 residues in the CDR3. Trimming shortened V by 6 bases and J by 1 base, and 9 bases separated the two germline ends. Germline lookup yields CDR1 MNHNS and CDR2 SASEGT. The CDR3, as DNA: TGTGCCAGCAGGTACAGAGAGAACACTGAAGCTTTCTTT. Translating gives CASRYRENTEAFF.

This clonotype has just a few counts. The chain combines TRBV6-1 with TRBJ2-1; D is perhaps TRBD1 (5 bases). From germline, CDR1 is MNHNS and CDR2 SASEGT. V was cut by 6 bases and J by 10 bases, with 16 bases left in between. The CDR3 loop spans 13 amino acids. CDR3 sequence: CASRQDTSYEQFF. The CDR3 DNA sequence: TGTGCCAGCAGGCAGGACACGTCCTACGAGCAGTTCTTC.

This clonotype showed up just a few times. This rearrangement joins TRBV10-1 to TRBJ2-1; D gene uncertain. The germline V gene encodes CDR1 WNHNN and CDR2 SYGVQD (reference sequence). The CDR3 has 15 residues. V was clipped by 2 bases and J by 3 bases, with 11 bases between them. The CDR3 DNA follows: TGCGCCAGCAGTGAGAAACGGACGATCTACAATGAGCAGTTCTTC. It specifies CASSEKRTIYNEQFF.

V is TRBV7-6 and J is TRBJ2-1; D unresolved. V was pared by 2 bases and J by 3 bases, with 11 bases between. Germline V gives CDR1 SGHVS, CDR2 FNYEAQ. This CDR3 is built from 15 residues. As DNA, the CDR3 is TGTGCCAGCAGCTTATCGCCTGACGTCTACAATGAGCAGTTCTTC. It codes for CASSLSPDVYNEQFF.

V and J are TRBV27 and TRBJ2-4; possibly TRBD1 or TRBD2 for D (5 bases each). CDR3 length: 15 amino acids. From germline, CDR1 is MNHEY and CDR2 SMNVEV (reference sequence). V was clipped by 5 bases and J by 0 bases, with 11 bases between them. CDR3 loop: CASSPGTIAKNIQYF. The CDR3 DNA reads as TGTGCCAGCAGTCCCGGGACCATAGCCAAAAACATTCAGTACTTC.

The rearrangement uses TRBV5-6 and TRBJ2-1, with 10 bases fitting TRBD2. Germline trimming cut 0 bases from V and 10 bases from J; bases unmatched to any gene: 13. The V gene's germline CDR1 is SGHDT and CDR2 YYEEEE. This CDR3 comprises 17 residues. CDR3 in amino acids: CASSLGTSGLGGVEQFF. CDR3 DNA: TGTGCCAGCAGCTTGGGGACTAGCGGCCTAGGGGGGGTCGAGCAGTTCTTC.

The chain is built from TRBV27 and TRBJ2-5; D is uncertain. CDR1 is MNHEY and CDR2 is SMNVEV in the germline V gene (reference sequence). Trimming removed 3 bases at V and 11 bases at J, with 16 bases between. This CDR3 spans 13 amino acids. Here the CDR3 reads CASSFSPYNEQYF. The CDR3 DNA follows: TGTGCCAGCAGTTTTTCTCCCTACAATGAGCAGTACTTC.

This clonotype showed up many times. The V gene is TRBV27, the J gene TRBJ2-1; no clear D gene. V lost 3 bases to trimming and J lost 6 bases, with 3 bases between them. This CDR3 is built from 11 residues. Germline V lookup: CDR1 MNHEY, CDR2 SMNVEV (reference sequence). The DNA for the CDR3 is TGTGCCAGCAGTTTCTTCAATGAGCAGTTCTTC. Translating gives CASSFFNEQFF.

Ten or more counts support this clonotype. This chain joins TRBV12-3 or TRBV12-4 and TRBJ2-1, with 8 bases fitting TRBD1. V was pared by 1 base and J by 13 bases, with 12 bases of the junction left unmatched. The CDR3 loop spans 15 amino acids. CDR3 nucleotide sequence: TGTGCCAGCAGTTTAGGACAGGGGATTCAAGAGACCCAGTTCTTC. It is translated as CASSLGQGIQETQFF.

Relative to its sample, this clonotype is medium-sized (0.01 to 0.1%). V and J are TRBV6-1 and TRBJ2-5; 10 positions match TRBD1. Germline-derived CDR1 and CDR2 are MNHNS and SASEGT. V lost 4 bases to trimming and J lost 5 bases; unmatched junction nucleotides: 7. The CDR3 runs to 15 residues. CDR3 coding DNA: TGTGCCAGCAGTGCCTGGACAGGGGGTGCGGAGACCCAGTACTTC. Translating gives CASSAWTGGAETQYF.

This chain joins TRBV10-3 and TRBJ1-3; D ambiguous. V was cut by 6 bases and J by 2 bases, with 11 bases left in between. CDR3 length equals 14 residues. Germline CDR1 and CDR2: ENHRY and SYGVKD. In DNA form, the CDR3 reads TGTGCCATCAGGGAAGGCTTGGCTGGAAACACCATATATTTT. It codes for CAIREGLAGNTIYF.

The chain combines TRBV6-1 with TRBJ2-5; weak D call: TRBD2 (6 bases). The V gene's germline CDR1 is MNHNS and CDR2 SASEGT. V gave up 5 bases and J gave up 11 bases, with 18 bases separating them. There are 13 residues in the CDR3. The CDR3 spells CASSPRGWDEQYF. The CDR3 DNA reads TGTGCCAGCAGTCCCCGGGGGTGGGATGAGCAGTACTTC.

This chain connects TRBV11-2 to TRBJ2-1, with 10 bases aligning to TRBD2. The CDR3 has 18 residues. The V segment lost 5 bases and the J segment 10 bases; nucleotides outside the gene matches: 20. CDR1 is SGHAT and CDR2 is FQNNGV in the germline V gene. CDR3 coding DNA: TGTGCCAGCAGCCCTAAGAGTAGCGGGGGGTCCATGTCCTACGAGCAGTTCTTC. Its protein product is CASSPKSSGGSMSYEQFF.

This chain uses TRBV12-3 or TRBV12-4 with TRBJ2-1; D uncertain. The CDR3 covers 13 residues. V dropped 5 bases and J dropped 9 bases, with 14 bases sitting between them. The CDR3 is CASSPSRVREQFF. The CDR3, as DNA: TGTGCCAGCAGTCCCTCTAGGGTTCGTGAGCAGTTCTTC.

Turning to this clonotype: A read error may account for a junction end that differs from germline. The V gene is TRBV6-1, the J gene TRBJ2-1; 13 bases fit TRBD2. Germline CDR1 and CDR2: MNHNS and SASEGT. CDR3 length equals 13 residues. The CDR3 loop is CASRRTSGGPGYF. DNA for the CDR3: TGTGCCAGCAGACGGACTAGCGGGGGCCCAGGCTACTTC.

In its sample, this clonotype was seen many times. The genes are TRBV7-2 and TRBJ2-1, with 13 bases that match TRBD2. The germline CDR1 and CDR2 sequences are SGHTA and FQGNSA. V lost 1 base, J lost 6 bases, and 0 bases stayed unmatched. The CDR3 runs 15 residues. The CDR3 sequence is CASSLGTSGGNEQFF. As DNA, the CDR3 is TGTGCCAGCAGCTTAGGGACTAGCGGGGGCAATGAGCAGTTCTTC.

By frequency in the sample, this clonotype is medium-sized. V is TRBV6-1 and J is TRBJ2-5; no firm D call. CDR1 and CDR2 from the germline V gene are MNHNS and SASEGT. Between the trimmed V and J ends, which lost 5 bases and 0 bases, there was a span of 4 bases. The CDR3 is 12 residues long. The CDR3 sequence is CASSYNQETQYF. The CDR3 nucleotides are TGTGCCAGCAGTTATAACCAAGAGACCCAGTACTTC.

This clonotype was seen only a few times. J is TRBJ2-1 and V is TRBV11-2; D might be TRBD2 (6 bases). The closer fit of TRBJ2-7 to the DNA end suggests the J call may be wrong. The length of the CDR3 is 14 residues. CDR1 is SGHAT and CDR2 is FQNNGV in the germline V gene. The CDR3 protein is CASSLVRGGVEQYF. CDR3 bases: TGTGCCAGCAGCTTAGTTCGAGGAGGGGTCGAGCAGTACTTC.

This clonotype showed up just a few times. The chain employs TRBV27 and TRBJ1-1; D gene uncertain. V gave up 2 bases and J gave up 0 bases, with 10 bases separating them. The CDR3 totals 15 residues. Looked up from germline, CDR1 is MNHEY and CDR2 is SMNVEV (reference sequence). The CDR3 sequence: CASSLSSGMNTEAFF. CDR3 DNA: TGTGCCAGCAGTTTAAGCAGCGGCATGAACACTGAAGCTTTCTTT.